This passage covers 27 T cell receptor beta chains from one sample sequenced in a study of blood T cell repertoires in COVID-19. The assay was immunoSEQ multiplex PCR, and TCRdb's table has in-frame clones only and misses some. The repertoire holds approximately 360,000 clones, with around 87% as singletons. Material for sequencing was PBMCs or T cells enriched from blood (not recorded which). The source of these receptors is a woman aged 25 to 45 with acute COVID-19.

The count of this clone is one. This chain joins TRBV4-1 and TRBJ1-4, with a tentative D call TRBD1 (6 bases). Looked up from germline, CDR1 is MGHRA and CDR2 is YSYEKL. The V and J ends lost 8 bases and 3 bases respectively, with 19 bases between them. The CDR3 is made up of 16 amino acids. CDR3 residues: CASRGGGEQANEKLFF. In DNA form, the CDR3 reads TGCGCCAGCCGGGGGGGCGGCGAGCAGGCTAATGAAAAACTGTTTTTT.

This clone turned up a few times. This sequence joins TRBV6-5 and TRBJ2-2; possibly TRBD2 for D (5 bases). This CDR3 comprises 16 residues. The germline V gene has CDR1 MNHEY and CDR2 SVGAGI. V lost 0 bases, J lost 4 bases, and 12 bases lay in between. The CDR3 DNA reads TGTGCCAGCAGTTACTCGCTAGCAACCGGCACCGGGGAGCTGTTTTTT. This codes for CASSYSLATGTGELFF.

The chain has TRBV6-5 and TRBJ2-7, with D perhaps TRBD2 (7 bases). The CDR3 runs to 15 residues. The germline V gene encodes CDR1 MNHEY and CDR2 SVGAGI. V lost 3 bases, J lost 3 bases, and 15 bases lay in between. CDR3 loop: CASSYGGGLLYEQYF. CDR3 DNA sequence: TGTGCCAGCAGTTATGGGGGGGGGCTCCTCTACGAGCAGTACTTC.

This chain links TRBV6-5 with TRBJ1-2; the match to TRBD1 covers 10 bases. From germline, CDR1 is MNHEY and CDR2 SVGAGI. After removal of 6 bases from V and 4 bases from J, the junction contained 8 bases not matched to a gene. There are 15 residues in the CDR3. This CDR3 reads CASSSTGGYPYGYTF. The CDR3 DNA sequence: TGTGCCAGCAGCTCGACAGGGGGCTACCCCTATGGCTACACCTTC.

Here the CDR3 DNA reads TGTGCCAGCAACAAAAAAAGCGGGTTTAGCACAGATACGCAGTATTTT. It encodes CASNKKSGFSTDTQYF. This chain connects TRBV2 to TRBJ2-3; maybe TRBD2 (6 bases). The V gene lost 7 bases and the J gene lost 0 bases, with 17 bases spanning the gap. Germline V lookup: CDR1 SNHLY, CDR2 FYNNEI. The CDR3 has 16 residues.

This clone was counted a single time. This chain joins TRBV2 and TRBJ1-1; TRBD1 is a possible D gene (5 bases). The CDR3 length is 13 residues. V was pared by 6 bases and J by 1 base, with 9 bases between. Germline CDR1 is SNHLY and CDR2 is FYNNEI. The CDR3 sequence is CASSTQGNTEAFF. Written as DNA, the CDR3 is TGTGCCAGCAGCACCCAGGGGAACACTGAAGCTTTCTTT.

The V and J genes are TRBV5-1 and TRBJ1-2, with a weak D call TRBD1 (6 bases). Trimming took 4 bases from V and 7 from J, leaving 14 bases between them. In germline, CDR1 is SGHRS, CDR2 YFSETQ. This CDR3 has 13 residues. CDR3 region: CASSAEDRSGYTF. CDR3 in DNA: TGCGCCAGCAGCGCGGAGGACAGATCTGGCTACACCTTC.

This chain uses TRBV23-1 with TRBJ1-2; no definite D call. TRBV23-1 is designated an ORF whose function remains uncertain. Trimming took off 6 bases at V and 5 bases at J, with 13 bases between the two ends. CDR3 length: 13 residues. The CDR3 loop is CASRQASEYGYTF. Here the CDR3 DNA reads TGCGCCAGCAGGCAGGCGAGTGAATATGGCTACACCTTC.

The rearrangement joins TRBV7-8 to TRBJ2-3; 7 bases are a match to TRBD1. The germline V gene encodes CDR1 SGHVS and CDR2 FQNEAQ. After removal of 5 bases from V and 1 base from J, the junction contained 12 bases not matched to a gene. The CDR3 is 17 residues long. The CDR3 protein is CASSLTNGQVRTDTQYF. The CDR3 DNA reads TGTGCCAGCAGCCTAACGAATGGACAGGTGCGCACAGATACGCAGTATTTT.

The rearrangement links TRBV4-3 to TRBJ1-2, with D hard to call. Germline V gives CDR1 LGHNA, CDR2 YSLEER. The CDR3 is 15 residues long. The V end was cut by 4 bases, the J end by 3 bases, with 15 bases between. The chain's CDR3 is CASSPSLDGDYGYTF. The CDR3 region has the DNA TGCGCCAGCAGCCCCTCATTGGACGGGGACTATGGCTACACCTTC.

The V and J genes are TRBV7-2 and TRBJ1-6; D is ambiguous. Germline V gene lookup returns CDR1 SGHTA and CDR2 FQGNSA. This CDR3 spans 14 amino acids. V lost 6 bases, J lost 0 bases, and 6 bases lay in between. CDR3 residues: CASSKSSYNSPLHF. The CDR3, as DNA: TGTGCCAGCAGTAAGAGCTCCTATAATTCACCCCTCCACTTT.

This clone was seen a few times. The chain employs TRBV24-1 and TRBJ2-7; D not certain. The V end lost 5 bases, the J end lost 0 bases, and 10 bases lay between the germline ends. The CDR3 is 14 residues long. The germline CDR1 and CDR2 sequences are KGHDR and SFDVKD. CDR3 sequence (DNA): TGTGCCACCAGTGCCACACACAGCTCCTACGAGCAGTACTTC. Amino acids: CATSATHSSYEQYF.

The J gene is TRBJ1-2, the V gene TRBV4-3; D gene ambiguous. The V end lost 1 base, the J end lost 4 bases, and 19 bases lay between the germline ends. There are 17 residues in the CDR3. Germline V gives CDR1 LGHNA, CDR2 YSLEER. The CDR3 DNA sequence: TGCGCCAGCAGCCAAGGGGCCGCTTTACCCATTCCCTATGGCTACACCTTC. Residues: CASSQGAALPIPYGYTF.

CDR3 nucleotide sequence: TGTGCCAGTGGAAACGGAGGGGGCGCCTTTTACGAGCAGTACTTC. Its translation is CASGNGGGAFYEQYF. The chain has TRBV19 and TRBJ2-7; perhaps TRBD1 as D (7 bases). The CDR3 consists of 15 residues. Germline CDR1 is LNHDA and CDR2 is SQIVND (reference sequence). V lost 8 bases to trimming and J lost 4 bases, with 21 bases between them. Full variable domain (remainder filled in from reference TRBV19 and TRBJ2-7): DGGITQSPKYLFRKEGQNVTLSCEQNLNHDAMYWYRQDPGQGLRLIYYSQIVNDFQKGDIAEGYSVSREKKESFPLTVTSAQKNPTAFYLCASGNGGGAFYEQYFGPGTRLTVT.

The chain carries TRBV6-5 and TRBJ2-7; D remains ambiguous. Trimming removed 6 bases from V and 0 bases from J, with 12 bases in between. The CDR3 has 14 residues. From germline, CDR1 is MNHEY and CDR2 SVGAGI. The CDR3, as DNA: TGTGCCAGCAGGGCCCGCTTCACCTCCTACGAGCAGTACTTC. It yields the protein CASRARFTSYEQYF.

V and J are TRBV25-1 and TRBJ1-2, with a tentative D call TRBD1 (5 bases). The V end was cut by 8 bases, the J end by 8 bases, with 15 bases between. CDR3 length equals 12 residues. Germline lookup yields CDR1 MGHDK and CDR2 SYGVNS. Here the CDR3 DNA reads TGTGCCAGCGAATTGGGGCAAGAAGGCTACACCTTC. Translation: CASELGQEGYTF.

Ten or more counts support this clone. This rearrangement joins TRBV11-2 to TRBJ2-3, with TRBD1 identical over 7 bases. V lost 5 bases and J lost 3; bases outside the gene matches: 5. The CDR3 is 14 residues long. Germline CDR1 and CDR2: SGHAT and FQNNGV. CDR3: CASSPDRLTDTQYF. The CDR3 coding sequence is TGTGCCAGCAGCCCGGACAGGTTAACAGATACGCAGTATTTT. The full variable domain, its missing parts supplied by reference TRBV11-2 and TRBJ2-3, is EAGVAQSPRYKIIEKRQSVAFWCNPISGHATLYWYQQILGQGPKLLIQFQNNGVVDDSQLPKDRFSAERLKGVDSTLKIQPAKLEDSAVYLCASSPDRLTDTQYFGPGTRLTVL.

The chain links TRBV19 to TRBJ1-2, with 7 bases fitting TRBD1. This CDR3 has 16 residues. Germline V lookup: CDR1 LNHDA, CDR2 SQIVND (reference sequence). Trimming took 4 bases from V and 2 from J; bases not matched to a gene: 10. CDR3: CASSTRDSRSNYGYTF. The CDR3 coding sequence is TGTGCCAGTAGTACTCGGGACAGCCGATCAAACTATGGCTACACCTTC.

The V call is TRBV7-8, the J call TRBJ2-7, with TRBD1 matching 9 bases. The CDR3 extends over 15 amino acids. Germline CDR1 SGHVS, CDR2 FQNEAQ. V dropped 7 bases and J dropped 3; count of bases not matched to a gene: 10. The CDR3 here is CASINGGQGIYEQYF. The CDR3 region has the DNA TGTGCCAGCATCAATGGGGGACAGGGTATCTACGAGCAGTACTTC. Filled out from reference TRBV7-8 and TRBJ2-7, the complete variable domain reads GAGVSQSPRYKVAKRGQDVALRCDPISGHVSLFWYQQALGQGPEFLTYFQNEAQLDKSGLPSDRFFAERPEGSVSTLKIQRTQQEDSAVYLCASINGGQGIYEQYFGPGTRLTVT.

CDR3 sequence (DNA): TGTGCCAGCAGCCAAGATCGGGGGGCCGGGACCGGGGAGCTGTTTTTT. It yields the protein CASSQDRGAGTGELFF. The gene calls are TRBV4-2 and TRBJ2-2; perhaps TRBD2 as D (7 bases). V dropped 0 bases and J dropped 5 bases, with 13 bases sitting between them. CDR3 length: 16 amino acids. Germline V gene sequence: CDR1 LGHNA, CDR2 YNFKEQ.

The gene calls are TRBV10-2 and TRBJ2-7, with 15 nucleotides matching TRBD2. V lost 0 bases and J lost 4; bases outside the gene matches: 4. Germline V gene data show CDR1 as WSHSY and CDR2 as SAAADI. The CDR3 runs to 17 residues. This CDR3 is CASSESRGLAGGYEQYF. The CDR3 DNA reads as TGCGCCAGCAGTGAGTCGAGGGGACTAGCGGGGGGTTACGAGCAGTACTTC.

This clone was seen repeatedly, ten times or more. The rearrangement links TRBV3-1 (or the pseudogene TRBV3-2) to TRBJ2-1, with D possibly TRBD1 on 5 matching bases. Germline-derived CDR1 and CDR2 are LGHDT and YNNKEL (reference sequence). This CDR3 is built from 14 residues. V shed 3 bases and J shed 9 bases, with 15 bases lying between them. The CDR3 DNA sequence: TGTGCCAGCAGCCAGGCAGGGTCCAAGGGTGAGCAGTTCTTC. Translated: CASSQAGSKGEQFF.

The chain carries TRBV5-1 and TRBJ1-5; 10 bases are a match to TRBD1. CDR1 is SGHRS, CDR2 YFSETQ, per germline. The trim removed 4 bases at V and 6 bases at J, leaving 10 bases unmatched. The CDR3 has 16 residues. CDR3: CASSKDGTGEGQPQHF. CDR3 DNA sequence: TGCGCCAGCAGCAAAGACGGGACAGGGGAAGGTCAGCCCCAGCATTTT.

This sequence joins TRBV10-1 and TRBJ1-5; D possibly corresponds to TRBD1 (5 bases). Trimming took 0 bases from V and 5 from J, leaving 11 bases between them. The V gene's germline CDR1 is WNHNN and CDR2 SYGVQD (reference sequence). The CDR3 has 15 amino acids. The CDR3 nucleotides read TGCGCCAGCAGTGAGTCCAGGCAGGGCGATCAGCCCCAGCATTTT. This encodes CASSESRQGDQPQHF.

This clone was observed once. The chain recombines TRBV11-2 with TRBJ2-1, with 7 bases aligning to TRBD2. Germline assignment: CDR1 SGHAT and CDR2 FQNNGV. This CDR3 region has 15 residues. V gave up 5 bases and J gave up 4 bases; unmatched junction bases: 8. The CDR3 spells CASSIGTTPYNEQFF. CDR3 nucleotides: TGTGCCAGCAGCATCGGGACTACCCCGTACAATGAGCAGTTCTTC.

V and J are TRBV19 and TRBJ2-7; TRBD2 matches at 7 bases. CDR1 is LNHDA and CDR2 is SQIVND in the germline V gene (reference sequence). The length of the CDR3 is 15 residues. V was clipped by 3 bases and J by 3 bases; unmatched bases: 8. The DNA of the CDR3 is TGTGCCAGTAGTATCTCTACCAGCGGGGTCTACGAGCAGTACTTC. Its translation: CASSISTSGVYEQYF.

This sequence joins TRBV28 and TRBJ2-7; D gene ambiguous. The ends were cut back, 3 bases at V and 1 base at J, with 4 bases in the middle. Germline assignment: CDR1 MDHEN and CDR2 SYDVKM. The CDR3 consists of 12 residues. The CDR3 is CASSFSSYEQYF. The CDR3 DNA sequence: TGTGCCAGCAGTTTCTCGTCCTACGAGCAGTACTTC.